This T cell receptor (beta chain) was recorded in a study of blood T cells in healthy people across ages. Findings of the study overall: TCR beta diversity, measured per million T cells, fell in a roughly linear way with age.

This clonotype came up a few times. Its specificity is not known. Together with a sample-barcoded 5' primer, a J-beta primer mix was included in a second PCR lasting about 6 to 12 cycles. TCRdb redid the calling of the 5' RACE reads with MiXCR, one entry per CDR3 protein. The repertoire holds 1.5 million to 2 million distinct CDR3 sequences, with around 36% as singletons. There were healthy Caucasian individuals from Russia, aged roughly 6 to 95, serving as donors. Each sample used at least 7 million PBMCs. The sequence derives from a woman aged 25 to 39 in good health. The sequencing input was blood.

For the CDR3, the DNA is TGCGCCAGCAGCTTGCTACCCACAGGCGAGCAGTTCTTC. This sequence encodes CASSLLPTGEQFF. This chain uses TRBV5-1 with TRBJ2-1; TRBD1 is a possible D gene (5 bases). The V end was cut by 1 base, the J end by 10 bases, with 12 bases between. CDR1 SGHRS and CDR2 YFSETQ come from the germline V gene. The CDR3 spans 13 residues.